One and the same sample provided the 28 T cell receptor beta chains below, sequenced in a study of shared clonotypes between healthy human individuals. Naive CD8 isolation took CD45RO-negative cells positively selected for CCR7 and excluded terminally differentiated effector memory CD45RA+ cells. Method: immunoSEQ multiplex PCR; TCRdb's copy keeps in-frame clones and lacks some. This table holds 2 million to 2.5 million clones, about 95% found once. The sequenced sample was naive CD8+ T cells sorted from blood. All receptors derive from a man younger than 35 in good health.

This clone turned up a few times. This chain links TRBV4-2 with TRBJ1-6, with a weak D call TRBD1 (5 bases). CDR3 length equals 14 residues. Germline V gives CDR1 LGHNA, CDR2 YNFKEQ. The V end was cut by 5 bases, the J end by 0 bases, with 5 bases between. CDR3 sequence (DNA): TGTGCCAGCAGCGGGGGCTCCTATAATTCACCCCTCCACTTT. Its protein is CASSGGSYNSPLHF.

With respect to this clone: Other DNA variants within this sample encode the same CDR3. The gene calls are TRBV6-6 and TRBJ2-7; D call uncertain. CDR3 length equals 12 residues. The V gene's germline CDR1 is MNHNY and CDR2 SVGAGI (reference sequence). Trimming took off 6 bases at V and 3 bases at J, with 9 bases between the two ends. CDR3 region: CASSQTSYEQYF. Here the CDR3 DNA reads TGTGCCAGCAGCCAGACCAGCTACGAGCAGTACTTC.

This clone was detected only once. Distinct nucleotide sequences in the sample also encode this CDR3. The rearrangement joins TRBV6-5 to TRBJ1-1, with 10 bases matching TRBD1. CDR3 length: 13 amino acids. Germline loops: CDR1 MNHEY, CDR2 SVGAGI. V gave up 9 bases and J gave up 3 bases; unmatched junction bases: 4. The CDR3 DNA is TGTGCCAGTAGGACAGGGGGTTACACTGAAGCTTTCTTT. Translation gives CASRTGGYTEAFF.

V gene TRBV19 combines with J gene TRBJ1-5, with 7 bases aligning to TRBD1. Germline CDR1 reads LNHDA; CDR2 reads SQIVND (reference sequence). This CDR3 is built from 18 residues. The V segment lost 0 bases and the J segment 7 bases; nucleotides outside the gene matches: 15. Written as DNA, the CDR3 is TGTGCCAGTAGTATAGAGATCAGTACGACAGGGTTTGTGCAGCCCCAGCATTTT. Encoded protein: CASSIEISTTGFVQPQHF.

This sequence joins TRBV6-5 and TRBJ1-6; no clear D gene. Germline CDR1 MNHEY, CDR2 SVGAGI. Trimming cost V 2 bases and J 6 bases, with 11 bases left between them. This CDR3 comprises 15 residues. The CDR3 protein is CASSYRPLSNSPLHF. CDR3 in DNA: TGTGCCAGCAGTTACCGCCCTCTCAGTAATTCACCCCTCCACTTT.

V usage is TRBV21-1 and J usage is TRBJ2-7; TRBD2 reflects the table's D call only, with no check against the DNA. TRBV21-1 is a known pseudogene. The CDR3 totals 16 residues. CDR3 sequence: CASSNLASSETYEQYF. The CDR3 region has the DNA TGTGCCAGCAGCAACCTTGCGAGTAGCGAAACCTACGAGCAGTACTTC.

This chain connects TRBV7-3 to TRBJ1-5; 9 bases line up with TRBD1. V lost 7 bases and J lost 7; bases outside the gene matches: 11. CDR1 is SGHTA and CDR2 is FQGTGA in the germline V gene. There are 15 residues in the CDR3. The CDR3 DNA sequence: TGTGCCAGCATCAACCGGGACAGGGCTTTACAGCCCCAGCATTTT. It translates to CASINRDRALQPQHF. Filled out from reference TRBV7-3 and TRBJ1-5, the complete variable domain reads GAGVSQTPSNKVTEKGKYVELRCDPISGHTALYWYRQSLGQGPEFLIYFQGTGAADDSGLPNDRFFAVRPEGSVSTLKIQRTERGDSAVYLCASINRDRALQPQHFGDGTRLSIL.

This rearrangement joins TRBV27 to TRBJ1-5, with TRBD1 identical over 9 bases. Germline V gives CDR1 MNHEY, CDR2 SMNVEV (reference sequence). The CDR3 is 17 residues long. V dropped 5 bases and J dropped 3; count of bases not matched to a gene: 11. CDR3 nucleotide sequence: TGTGCCAGCAGTGTCGGGACAGGGATCGATGACAATCAGCCCCAGCATTTT. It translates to CASSVGTGIDDNQPQHF.

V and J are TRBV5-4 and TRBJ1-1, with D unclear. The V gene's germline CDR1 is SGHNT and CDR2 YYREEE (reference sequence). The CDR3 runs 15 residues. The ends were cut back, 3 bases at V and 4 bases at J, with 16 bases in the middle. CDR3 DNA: TGTGCCAGCAGCTCCGGGGTAAGAGAGGCCACTGAAGCTTTCTTT. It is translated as CASSSGVREATEAFF. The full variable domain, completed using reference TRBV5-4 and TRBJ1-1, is ETGVTQSPTHLIKTRGQQVTLRCSSQSGHNTVSWYQQALGQGPQFIFQYYREEENGRGNFPPRFSGLQFPNYSSELNVNALELDDSALYLCASSSGVREATEAFFGQGTRLTVV.

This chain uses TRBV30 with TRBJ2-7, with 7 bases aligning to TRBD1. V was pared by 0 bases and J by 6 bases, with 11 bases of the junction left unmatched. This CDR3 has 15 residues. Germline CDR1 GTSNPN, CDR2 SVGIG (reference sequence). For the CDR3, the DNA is TGTGCCTGGAGTGTAGGGCAGGGGGTATTTACCGAGCAGTACTTC. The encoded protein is CAWSVGQGVFTEQYF.

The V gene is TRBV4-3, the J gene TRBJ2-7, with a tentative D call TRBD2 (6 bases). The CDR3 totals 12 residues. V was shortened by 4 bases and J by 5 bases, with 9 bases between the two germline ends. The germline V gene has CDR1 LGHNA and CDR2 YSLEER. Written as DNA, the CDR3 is TGCGCCAGCAGCCCGGGGACTCACGAGCAGTACTTC. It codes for CASSPGTHEQYF.

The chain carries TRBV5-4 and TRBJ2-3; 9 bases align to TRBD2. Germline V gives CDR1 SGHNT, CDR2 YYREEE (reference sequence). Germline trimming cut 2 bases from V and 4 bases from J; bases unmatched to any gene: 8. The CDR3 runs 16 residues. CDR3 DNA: TGTGCCAGCAGCTTTGGACTAGCGCCGCACCCAGATACGCAGTATTTT. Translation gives CASSFGLAPHPDTQYF.

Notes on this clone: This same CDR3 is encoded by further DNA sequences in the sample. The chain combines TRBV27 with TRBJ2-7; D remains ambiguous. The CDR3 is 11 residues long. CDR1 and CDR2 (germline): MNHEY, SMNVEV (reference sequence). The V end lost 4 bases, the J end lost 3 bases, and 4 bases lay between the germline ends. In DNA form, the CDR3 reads TGTGCCAGCAGTTCGAGCTACGAGCAGTACTTC. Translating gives CASSSSYEQYF.

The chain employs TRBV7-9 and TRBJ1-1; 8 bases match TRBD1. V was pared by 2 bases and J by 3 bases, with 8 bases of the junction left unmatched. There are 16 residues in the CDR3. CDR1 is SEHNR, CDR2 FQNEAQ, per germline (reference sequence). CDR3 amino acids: CASSLTLTGGYTEAFF. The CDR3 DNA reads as TGTGCCAGCAGCTTAACCCTAACAGGGGGGTACACTGAAGCTTTCTTT.

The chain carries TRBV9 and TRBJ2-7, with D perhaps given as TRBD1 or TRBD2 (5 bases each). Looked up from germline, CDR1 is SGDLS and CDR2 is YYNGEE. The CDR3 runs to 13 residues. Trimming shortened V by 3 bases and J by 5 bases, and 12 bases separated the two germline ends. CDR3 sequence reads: CASSAEGDDEQYF. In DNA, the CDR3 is TGTGCCAGCAGCGCGGAAGGGGACGACGAGCAGTACTTC.

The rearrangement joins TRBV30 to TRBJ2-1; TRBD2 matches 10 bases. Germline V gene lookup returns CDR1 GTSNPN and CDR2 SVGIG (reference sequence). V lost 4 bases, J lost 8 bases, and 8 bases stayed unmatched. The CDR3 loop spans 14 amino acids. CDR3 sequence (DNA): TGTGCCTGGAACCCCAGCGGGGGGGCCGATGAGCAGTTCTTC. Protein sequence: CAWNPSGGADEQFF.

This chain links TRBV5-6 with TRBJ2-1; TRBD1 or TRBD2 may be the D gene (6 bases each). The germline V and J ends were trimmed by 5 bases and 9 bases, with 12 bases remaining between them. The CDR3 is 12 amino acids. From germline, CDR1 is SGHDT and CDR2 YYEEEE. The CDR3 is CASRPRGGEQFF. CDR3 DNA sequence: TGTGCCAGCAGGCCCAGGGGAGGTGAGCAGTTCTTC.

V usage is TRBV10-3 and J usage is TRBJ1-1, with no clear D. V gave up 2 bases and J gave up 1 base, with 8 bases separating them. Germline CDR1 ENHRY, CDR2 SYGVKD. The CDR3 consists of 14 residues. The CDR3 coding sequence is TGTGCCATCAGTGAGACAGACGGGAACACTGAAGCTTTCTTT. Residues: CAISETDGNTEAFF.

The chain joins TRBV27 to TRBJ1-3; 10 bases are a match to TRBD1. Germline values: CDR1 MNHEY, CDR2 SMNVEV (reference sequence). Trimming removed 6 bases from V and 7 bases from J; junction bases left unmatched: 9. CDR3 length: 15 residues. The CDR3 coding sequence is TGTGCCAGCAGCCTCGTCGGGACAGGGGAGAACACCATATATTTT. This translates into CASSLVGTGENTIYF.

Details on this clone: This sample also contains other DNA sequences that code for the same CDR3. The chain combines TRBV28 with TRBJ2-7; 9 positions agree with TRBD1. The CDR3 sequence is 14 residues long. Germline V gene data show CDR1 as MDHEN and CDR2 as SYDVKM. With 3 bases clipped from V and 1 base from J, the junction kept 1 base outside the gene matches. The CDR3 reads CASSFGTGSYEQYF. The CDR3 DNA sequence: TGTGCCAGCAGTTTTGGGACAGGGTCCTACGAGCAGTACTTC.

DNA for the CDR3: TGCAGCGTTGAAGACCCGACAGGGAAGGATTTGGGAGGATGGGAGACCCAGTACTTC. Encoded protein: CSVEDPTGKDLGGWETQYF. The genes are TRBV29-1 and TRBJ2-5; tentatively, D is TRBD1 (7 bases). Germline V gives CDR1 SQVTM, CDR2 ANQGSEA. Trimming cost V 0 bases and J 5 bases, with 28 bases left between them. CDR3 size: 19 residues.

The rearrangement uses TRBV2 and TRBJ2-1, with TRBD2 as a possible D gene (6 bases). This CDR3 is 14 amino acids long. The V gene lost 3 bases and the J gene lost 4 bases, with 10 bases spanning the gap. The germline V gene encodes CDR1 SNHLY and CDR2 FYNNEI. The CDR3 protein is CASSDGDSYNEQFF. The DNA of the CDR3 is TGTGCCAGCAGTGATGGGGACTCTTACAATGAGCAGTTCTTC.

DNA for the CDR3: TGTGCCACCAGCAGAGAGACTAGCCAGTACCAAGAGACCCAGTACTTC. Protein: CATSRETSQYQETQYF. V and J are TRBV15 and TRBJ2-5, with TRBD2 matching over 7 bases. Germline V gene data show CDR1 as LNHNV and CDR2 as YYDKDF (reference sequence). The CDR3 is 16 amino acids. With 0 bases clipped from V and 0 bases from J, the junction kept 4 bases outside the gene matches. The complete variable domain, with remaining parts taken from reference TRBV15 and TRBJ2-5, reads DAMVIQNPRYQVTQFGKPVTLSCSQTLNHNVMYWYQQKSSQAPKLLFHYYDKDFNNEADTPDNFQSRRPNTSFCFLDIRSPGLGDTAMYLCATSRETSQYQETQYFGPGTRLLVL.

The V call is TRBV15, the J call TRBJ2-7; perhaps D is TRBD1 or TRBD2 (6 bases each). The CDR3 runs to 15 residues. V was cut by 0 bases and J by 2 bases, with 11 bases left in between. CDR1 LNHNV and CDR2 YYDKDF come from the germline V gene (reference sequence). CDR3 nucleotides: TGTGCCACCAGCAGAGATCTAGGGGGGACCTACGAGCAGTACTTC. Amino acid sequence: CATSRDLGGTYEQYF. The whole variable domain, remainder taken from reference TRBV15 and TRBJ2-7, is DAMVIQNPRYQVTQFGKPVTLSCSQTLNHNVMYWYQQKSSQAPKLLFHYYDKDFNNEADTPDNFQSRRPNTSFCFLDIRSPGLGDTAMYLCATSRDLGGTYEQYFGPGTRLTVT.

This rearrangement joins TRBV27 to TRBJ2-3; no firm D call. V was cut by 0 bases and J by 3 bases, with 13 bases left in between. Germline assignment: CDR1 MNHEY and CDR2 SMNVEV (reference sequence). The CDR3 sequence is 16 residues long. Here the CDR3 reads CASSLSGVGATDTQYF. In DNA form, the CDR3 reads TGTGCCAGCAGTTTATCAGGTGTTGGCGCAACAGATACGCAGTATTTT.

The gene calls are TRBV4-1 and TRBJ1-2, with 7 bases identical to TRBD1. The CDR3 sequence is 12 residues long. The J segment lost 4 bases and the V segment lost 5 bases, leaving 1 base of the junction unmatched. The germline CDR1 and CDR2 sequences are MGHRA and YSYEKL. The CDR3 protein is CASSGDSYGYTF. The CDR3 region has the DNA TGCGCCAGCAGCGGGGACAGCTATGGCTACACCTTC.

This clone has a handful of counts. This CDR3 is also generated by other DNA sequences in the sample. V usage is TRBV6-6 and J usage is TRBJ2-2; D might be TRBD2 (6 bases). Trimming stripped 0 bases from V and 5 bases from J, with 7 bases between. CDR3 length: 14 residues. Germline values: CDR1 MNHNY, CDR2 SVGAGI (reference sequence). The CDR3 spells CASSYSEGTGELFF. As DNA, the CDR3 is TGTGCCAGCAGTTACTCGGAGGGGACCGGGGAGCTGTTTTTT.

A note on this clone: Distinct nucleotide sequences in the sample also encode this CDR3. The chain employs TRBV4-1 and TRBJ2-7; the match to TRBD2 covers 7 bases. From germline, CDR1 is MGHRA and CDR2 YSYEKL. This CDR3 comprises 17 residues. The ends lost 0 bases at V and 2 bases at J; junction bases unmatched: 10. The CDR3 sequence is CASSQEDGLAATYEQYF. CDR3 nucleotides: TGCGCCAGCAGCCAAGAAGATGGGCTAGCGGCGACCTACGAGCAGTACTTC.